These 21 T cell receptor beta chains came from one sample sequenced in a study of blood T cell repertoires in COVID-19. Using immunoSEQ multiplex PCR, the repertoire was profiled, and TCRdb retains in-frame clones only, with some absent. The sample contains about 160,000 clones, approximately 91% of which appear only once. The specimen was peripheral blood. These receptors all stem from a young man with acute or convalescent COVID-19.

V and J are TRBV19 and TRBJ1-6; D gene unclear. The V end lost 6 bases, the J end lost 0 bases, and 18 bases lay between the germline ends. The germline gives CDR1 LNHDA, CDR2 SQIVND (reference sequence). CDR3 size: 18 residues. The DNA of the CDR3 is TGTGCCAGTAGGCTTTTGGCGAGGGCTAGCTCCTATAATTCACCCCTCCACTTT. This gives the protein CASRLLARASSYNSPLHF.

This clone has just one count. The chain couples TRBV5-4 to TRBJ1-1; no clear D gene. CDR1 is SGHNT and CDR2 is YYREEE in the germline V gene (reference sequence). The CDR3 has 12 residues. V shed 1 base and J shed 4 bases, with 5 bases lying between them. The CDR3 DNA is TGTGCCAGCAGCTTGTGGCCCACTGAAGCTTTCTTT. This codes for CASSLWPTEAFF.

V usage is TRBV19 and J usage is TRBJ1-2; 8 bases are shared with TRBD1. The CDR3 is 13 amino acids. Germline assignment: CDR1 LNHDA and CDR2 SQIVND (reference sequence). Trimming took 5 bases from V and 2 from J; bases not matched to a gene: 1. The CDR3 here is CASSRDRNYGYTF. CDR3 DNA sequence: TGTGCCAGTAGTCGGGACAGGAACTATGGCTACACCTTC.

This chain connects TRBV13 to TRBJ2-3, with 8 bases fitting TRBD1. The CDR3 length is 17 residues. In germline, CDR1 is PRHDT, CDR2 FYEKMQ (reference sequence). The V gene end was trimmed by 4 bases and the J gene end by 2 bases; junction bases not matched to a gene: 11. CDR3 loop: CASSSEDRGLHTDTQYF. CDR3 bases: TGTGCCAGCAGCTCCGAAGACAGGGGCCTACACACAGATACGCAGTATTTT.

This chain joins TRBV9 and TRBJ1-1; tentatively, D is TRBD1 (5 bases). V was trimmed by 0 bases and J by 3 bases, leaving 12 bases between them. Germline lookup yields CDR1 SGDLS and CDR2 YYNGEE. This CDR3 has 15 residues. CDR3 in amino acids: CASSVASQVDTEAFF. For the CDR3, the DNA is TGTGCCAGCAGCGTAGCTTCACAGGTAGACACTGAAGCTTTCTTT.

This clone was observed once. This sequence joins TRBV15 and TRBJ1-3; D uncertain. The CDR3 totals 16 residues. The germline V gene has CDR1 LNHNV and CDR2 YYDKDF (reference sequence). The V gene lost 1 base and the J gene lost 2 bases, with 12 bases spanning the gap. The CDR3 loop reads CATSRGGFQAGNTIYF. CDR3 nucleotides: TGTGCCACCAGCAGAGGTGGCTTCCAGGCTGGAAACACCATATATTTT.

The chain recombines TRBV11-2 with TRBJ1-2; D remains unclear. Trimming cost V 5 bases and J 5 bases, with 9 bases left between them. The CDR3 covers 12 residues. Germline loops: CDR1 SGHAT, CDR2 FQNNGV. CDR3 bases: TGTGCCAGCAGCGTGGGCCTTTATGGCTACACCTTC. Encoded protein: CASSVGLYGYTF.

The rearrangement uses TRBV5-1 and TRBJ2-2; D might be TRBD1 (5 bases). This CDR3 contains 15 residues. Trimming shortened V by 0 bases and J by 5 bases, and 11 bases separated the two germline ends. The V gene's germline CDR1 is SGHRS and CDR2 YFSETQ. CDR3 in amino acids: CASSLEGMVTGELFF. Here the CDR3 DNA reads TGCGCCAGCAGCTTGGAGGGGATGGTAACCGGGGAGCTGTTTTTT.

This rearrangement joins TRBV19 to TRBJ2-2; 8 bases match TRBD1. Germline CDR1 LNHDA, CDR2 SQIVND (reference sequence). With 7 bases clipped from V and 2 bases from J, the junction kept 6 bases outside the gene matches. CDR3 length equals 15 residues. For the CDR3, the DNA is TGTGCCAGTACCCCAGGGGGCTTAAACACCGGGGAGCTGTTTTTT. Encoded protein: CASTPGGLNTGELFF.

This chain connects TRBV19 to TRBJ2-7; D is possibly TRBD1 (6 bases). The CDR3 loop spans 15 amino acids. Germline CDR1 and CDR2: LNHDA and SQIVND (reference sequence). V was pared by 4 bases and J by 4 bases, with 17 bases between. This CDR3 reads CASSTPRGNGYEQYF. CDR3 DNA: TGTGCCAGTAGTACCCCGAGGGGGAACGGGTACGAGCAGTACTTC.

The rearrangement links TRBV7-6 to TRBJ2-7; D possibly corresponds to TRBD1 (6 bases). V gave up 2 bases and J gave up 9 bases, with 26 bases separating them. CDR1 and CDR2 (germline): SGHVS, FNYEAQ. The CDR3 covers 17 residues. For the CDR3, the DNA is TGTGCCAGCAGCTTACTAACCCCGGGCCTAGGGGGTCAGGTGCAGTACTTC. Translating it yields CASSLLTPGLGGQVQYF.

The rearrangement links TRBV7-6 to TRBJ2-5; TRBD1 agrees at 8 bases. Per the germline V gene, CDR1 is SGHVS and CDR2 is FNYEAQ. V shed 1 base and J 5 bases; nucleotides not matched to a gene: 9. This CDR3 is 16 amino acids long. The CDR3 region has the DNA TGTGCCAGCAGCTTAGGACAGGGGCAGAGCGGGGAGACCCAGTACTTC. Its protein is CASSLGQGQSGETQYF. Combining the CDR3 with reference TRBV7-6 and TRBJ2-5 gives the whole variable domain GAGVSQSPRYKVTKRGQDVALRCDPISGHVSLYWYRQALGQGPEFLTYFNYEAQQDKSGLPNDRFSAERPEGSISTLTIQRTEQRDSAMYRCASSLGQGQSGETQYFGPGTRLLVL.

The chain couples TRBV5-4 to TRBJ2-5; perhaps TRBD2 as D (6 bases). CDR3 length: 15 residues. The germline V gene encodes CDR1 SGHNT and CDR2 YYREEE (reference sequence). Trimming pared 4 bases from V and 2 bases from J, leaving 15 bases between. CDR3 sequence reads: CASSGWGDLQETQYF. CDR3 nucleotide sequence: TGTGCCAGCAGCGGGTGGGGGGACTTGCAAGAGACCCAGTACTTC. Combining the CDR3 with reference TRBV5-4 and TRBJ2-5 gives the whole variable domain ETGVTQSPTHLIKTRGQQVTLRCSSQSGHNTVSWYQQALGQGPQFIFQYYREEENGRGNFPPRFSGLQFPNYSSELNVNALELDDSALYLCASSGWGDLQETQYFGPGTRLLVL.

This clone has only one observation. The genes are TRBV5-1 and TRBJ2-7; 9 bases fit TRBD2. J was trimmed by 1 base and V by 5 bases; bases with no gene match: 4. Looked up from germline, CDR1 is SGHRS and CDR2 is YFSETQ. The CDR3 is 14 amino acids. CDR3 DNA sequence: TGCGCCAGCAGTTTTAGCGGGAGTTCCTACGAGCAGTACTTC. As protein: CASSFSGSSYEQYF.

The chain combines TRBV4-1 with TRBJ1-5; D may be TRBD1 (5 bases). The V and J ends lost 1 base and 2 bases respectively, with 9 bases between them. Germline V gene data show CDR1 as MGHRA and CDR2 as YSYEKL. This CDR3 is built from 15 residues. In DNA form, the CDR3 reads TGCGCCAGCAGCCAAGGCTGGGGGGGCAATCAGCCCCAGCATTTT. Translated: CASSQGWGGNQPQHF.

V gene TRBV7-2 combines with J gene TRBJ2-2; the D gene is possibly TRBD1 (5 bases). The CDR3 runs 15 residues. V was pared by 3 bases and J by 6 bases, with 14 bases between. Germline loops: CDR1 SGHTA, CDR2 FQGNSA. The CDR3 DNA sequence: TGTGCCAGCAGCTTCTTGCAGGGTGTATCCGGGGAGCTGTTTTTT. It encodes CASSFLQGVSGELFF.

The chain uses TRBV3-1 (or the pseudogene TRBV3-2) and TRBJ1-2, with D uncertain. The germline gives CDR1 LGHDT, CDR2 YNNKEL (reference sequence). This CDR3 region has 14 residues. V gave up 0 bases and J gave up 3 bases, with 8 bases separating them. CDR3 sequence reads: CASSQDLTDYGYTF. In DNA form, the CDR3 reads TGTGCCAGCAGCCAAGATCTAACTGACTATGGCTACACCTTC.

The rearrangement links TRBV5-1 to TRBJ2-4; 9 positions match TRBD1. After removal of 3 bases from V and 9 bases from J, the junction contained 10 bases not matched to a gene. CDR3 length equals 15 residues. Germline CDR1 reads SGHRS; CDR2 reads YFSETQ. The CDR3 DNA reads TGCGCCAGCAGCTGGGGGACAGGGAAGGAGGGCATTCAGTACTTC. Protein sequence: CASSWGTGKEGIQYF.

This chain joins TRBV7-9 and TRBJ1-3; 7 nucleotides match TRBD1. This CDR3 has 13 amino acids. With 10 bases clipped from V and 4 bases from J, the junction kept 7 bases outside the gene matches. Germline V lookup: CDR1 SEHNR, CDR2 FQNEAQ (reference sequence). CDR3 region: CAIPTGRGNTIYF. For the CDR3, the DNA is TGTGCCATCCCGACAGGGAGAGGAAACACCATATATTTT.

The genes are TRBV24-1 and TRBJ2-7; D perhaps matches TRBD2 (6 bases). The germline V gene encodes CDR1 KGHDR and CDR2 SFDVKD. The CDR3 sequence is 15 residues long. V shed 5 bases and J shed 3 bases, with 16 bases lying between them. CDR3 DNA: TGTGCCACCAGTGCCCTCATCGGGAGTGTCTACGAGCAGTACTTC. Encoded protein: CATSALIGSVYEQYF.

V and J are TRBV7-9 and TRBJ1-2, with 9 bases lining up with TRBD1. Germline-derived CDR1 and CDR2 are SEHNR and FQNEAQ (reference sequence). V gave up 3 bases and J gave up 0 bases; unmatched junction bases: 11. The CDR3 has 18 residues. As DNA, the CDR3 is TGTGCCAGCAGCTTCACACGACAGGGGGTAAATCCTAACTATGGCTACACCTTC. Its protein product is CASSFTRQGVNPNYGYTF.